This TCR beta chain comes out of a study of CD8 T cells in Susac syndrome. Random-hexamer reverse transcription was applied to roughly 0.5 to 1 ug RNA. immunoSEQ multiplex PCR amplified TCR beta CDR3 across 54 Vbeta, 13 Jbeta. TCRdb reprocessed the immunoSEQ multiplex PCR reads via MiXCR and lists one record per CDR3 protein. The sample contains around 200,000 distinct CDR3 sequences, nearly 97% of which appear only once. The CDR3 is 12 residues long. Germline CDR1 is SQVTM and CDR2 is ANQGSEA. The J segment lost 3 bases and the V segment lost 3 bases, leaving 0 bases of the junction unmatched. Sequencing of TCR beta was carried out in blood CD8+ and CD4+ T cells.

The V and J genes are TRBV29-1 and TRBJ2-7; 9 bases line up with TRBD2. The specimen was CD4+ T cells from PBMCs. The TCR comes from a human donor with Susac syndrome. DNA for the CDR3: TGCAGCGTTGAGACTAGCGGCTACGAGCAGTACTTC. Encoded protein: CSVETSGYEQYF.